Shown below are 26 T cell receptor beta chains from a single sample sequenced in a study of blood T cells in healthy people across ages. It was with a sample-barcoded 5' primer and a J-beta primer mix that a second PCR of about 6 to 12 cycles was run. One entry per CDR3 protein results from TCRdb running MiXCR on the 5' RACE reads. The sample lists about 1 million distinct CDR3 sequences; approximately 26% were seen once. These data were likewise used in another study, on T cells of mothers and their children.

The sample taken for sequencing was blood. Every receptor here comes from a girl aged 2 to 9 in good health.

A note on this clonotype: A much larger clone lies a single base off, so this may be a read error. The J gene is TRBJ1-4, the V gene TRBV2; TRBD1 aligns across 7 bases. This CDR3 is built from 16 residues. Germline CDR1 is SNHLY and CDR2 is FYNNEI. Trimming took 1 base from V and 7 from J; bases not matched to a gene: 9. The CDR3 DNA follows: TGTGCCAGCAGTGAAGAGGCCGCCAGGGGGGGTGAAAAACTGTTTTTT. This translates into CASSEEAARGGEKLFF.

The J gene is TRBJ2-1, the V gene TRBV25-1; the match to TRBD2 covers 8 bases. The assigned J gene may be wrong: the sequence end matches TRBJ2-7 better. The germline V gene has CDR1 MGHDK and CDR2 SYGVNS. CDR3 length: 16 amino acids. CDR3 residues: CASSENWREVNDEQYF. CDR3 nucleotide sequence: TGTGCCAGCAGTGAAAACTGGCGGGAGGTAAACGACGAGCAGTACTTC.

Remarks on this clonotype: One junction end disagrees with the germline gene, perhaps due to a read error. This sequence joins TRBV6-1 and TRBJ2-5, with TRBD2 matching over 7 bases. The J call may be wrong; the DNA end is better matched by TRBJ2-1. The CDR3 contains 16 residues. The germline CDR1 and CDR2 sequences are MNHNS and SASEGT. The CDR3 DNA follows: TGTGCCAGCACGGGGGAAAGCGGGAATGCATACAACGAGCAGTTCTTC. Translating it yields CASTGESGNAYNEQFF.

This clonotype was detected once. This rearrangement joins TRBV2 to TRBJ2-5; tentative D call: TRBD1 (5 bases). The end of the DNA aligns better with TRBJ2-7, so the J call may be wrong. The CDR3 runs 12 residues. Per the germline V gene, CDR1 is SNHLY and CDR2 is FYNNEI. Written as DNA, the CDR3 is TGTGCCAGCAAAGTGGGGCTTGGCGAGCAGTACTTC. Translating it yields CASKVGLGEQYF.

The chain links TRBV3-1 to TRBJ1-2, with a tentative D call TRBD1 (5 bases). Germline assignment: CDR1 LGHDT and CDR2 YNNKEL (reference sequence). V gave up 4 bases and J gave up 6 bases, with 15 bases separating them. The CDR3 sequence is 14 residues long. CDR3 sequence reads: CASSLSGGSHGYTF. CDR3 sequence (DNA): TGTGCCAGCAGCCTTTCGGGGGGATCCCATGGCTACACCTTC.

In this sample, this clonotype turned up a few times. The chain uses TRBV4-1 and TRBJ1-2; D ambiguous. The germline V gene has CDR1 MGHRA and CDR2 YSYEKL. The CDR3 loop spans 13 amino acids. The V end was cut by 0 bases, the J end by 7 bases, with 9 bases between. CDR3 in amino acids: CASSQDGVSGYTF. In DNA, the CDR3 is TGCGCCAGCAGCCAAGACGGTGTGAGTGGCTACACCTTC.

A few counts support this clonotype. DNA of the CDR3: TGTGCCAGCAGCGCAACGGTCCAAGAGACCCAGTACTTC. This sequence encodes CASSATVQETQYF. The chain uses TRBV7-3 and TRBJ2-5; D ambiguous. The CDR3 extends over 13 amino acids. CDR1 is SGHTA and CDR2 is FQGTGA in the germline V gene. Trimming shortened V by 5 bases and J by 1 base, and 8 bases separated the two germline ends.

This clonotype was detected only once. The CDR3 loop is CASSPQIRETQYF. CDR3 nucleotide sequence: TGTGCCAGCAGCCCCCAGATCCGGGAGACCCAGTACTTC. V is TRBV3-1 and J is TRBJ2-5; D gene ambiguous. Germline assignment: CDR1 LGHDT and CDR2 YNNKEL (reference sequence). This CDR3 is 13 amino acids long. V was pared by 4 bases and J by 5 bases, with 11 bases between.

The CDR3: CASSLDRSYTDTQYF. The CDR3 nucleotides read TGCGCCAGCAGCTTGGACAGAAGTTACACAGATACGCAGTATTTT. V and J are TRBV5-1 and TRBJ2-3; D not certain. This CDR3 comprises 15 residues. V gave up 0 bases and J gave up 2 bases, with 10 bases separating them. CDR1 and CDR2 (germline): SGHRS, YFSETQ.

V and J are TRBV27 and TRBJ1-1; no clear D gene. V lost 2 bases to trimming and J lost 0 bases, with 7 bases between them. The CDR3 has 14 residues. Germline V gene data show CDR1 as MNHEY and CDR2 as SMNVEV (reference sequence). The CDR3 DNA follows: TGTGCCAGCAGTTTAAACGGCCTGAACACTGAAGCTTTCTTT. It specifies CASSLNGLNTEAFF.

The rearrangement links TRBV10-3 to TRBJ2-1; 7 bases match TRBD2. Germline-derived CDR1 and CDR2 are ENHRY and SYGVKD. CDR3 length: 14 residues. V trimming: 4 bases; J trimming: 8 bases; junction bases outside the gene matches: 8. The CDR3 sequence is CAISGAGAEDEQFF. The CDR3 bases are TGTGCCATCAGTGGGGCGGGAGCAGAGGATGAGCAGTTCTTC.

This chain uses TRBV18 with TRBJ2-5; D is possibly TRBD1 or TRBD2 (5 bases each). The J call may be incorrect, as the DNA end agrees better with TRBJ2-7. Germline V gene sequence: CDR1 KGHSH, CDR2 LQKENI. The CDR3 covers 18 residues. Here the CDR3 reads CASSLVQTGPPLDYEQYF. The CDR3 bases are TGTGCCAGCTCGCTTGTCCAGACGGGACCGCCCTTGGACTACGAGCAGTACTTC.

In DNA form, the CDR3 reads TGCGCCAGCAGCCCAACAGGGGGGCATGAGCAGTTCTTC. Translated: CASSPTGGHEQFF. The chain is built from TRBV5-1 and TRBJ2-1; 8 positions match TRBD1. Germline V gene sequence: CDR1 SGHRS, CDR2 YFSETQ. V shed 4 bases and J 8 bases; nucleotides not matched to a gene: 5. CDR3 length equals 13 residues.

The table lists this clonotype with a few counts. V usage is TRBV28 and J usage is TRBJ2-1; D perhaps matches TRBD2 (6 bases). Trimming shortened V by 2 bases and J by 12 bases, and 17 bases separated the two germline ends. The germline V gene has CDR1 MDHEN and CDR2 SYDVKM. The CDR3 length is 14 residues. The chain's CDR3 is CASSLRRGPVSQFF. DNA of the CDR3: TGTGCCAGCAGTTTAAGGAGGGGCCCGGTATCGCAGTTCTTC.

Details on this clonotype: At one end the junction does not follow the germline gene, possibly because of a read error. V usage is TRBV7-9 and J usage is TRBJ1-4, with D possibly matching TRBD1 (5 bases). The CDR3 has 14 amino acids. Germline-derived CDR1 and CDR2 are SEHNR and FQNEAQ (reference sequence). The CDR3 DNA follows: TGTGTCAGCAGACTAGGTGGAGGGGATGAAAAACTGTTTTTT. Residues: CVSRLGGGDEKLFF.

This clonotype showed up just a few times. This chain uses TRBV10-3 with TRBJ2-5; 9 bases are a match to TRBD2. Matching the DNA end better, TRBJ2-7 makes the J call doubtful. The CDR3 is 13 amino acids. Germline V gene data show CDR1 as ENHRY and CDR2 as SYGVKD. The CDR3 DNA sequence: TGTGCCATAACGGGACTAGCATCTTCCGAGCAGTACTTC. Translation: CAITGLASSEQYF.

The V call is TRBV6-2 or TRBV6-3, the J call TRBJ1-5; a weak D match, TRBD1 (5 bases). The CDR3 consists of 14 residues. Trimming stripped 0 bases from V and 5 bases from J, with 8 bases between. Looked up from germline, CDR1 is MNHEY and CDR2 is SVGEGT. The CDR3 reads CASSYSGAYQPQHF. DNA of the CDR3: TGTGCCAGCAGTTACTCCGGGGCTTATCAGCCCCAGCATTTT.

In this sample, this clonotype turned up a few times. The chain links TRBV7-8 to TRBJ2-7; 9 nucleotides align to TRBD1. The J segment lost 1 base and the V segment lost 2 bases, leaving 3 bases of the junction unmatched. This CDR3 is 15 amino acids long. Per the germline V gene, CDR1 is SGHVS and CDR2 is FQNEAQ. The CDR3 nucleotides read TGTGCCAGCAGCTTATGGGGGACAGGGTCCTACGAGCAGTACTTC. This translates into CASSLWGTGSYEQYF.

The chain employs TRBV7-9 and TRBJ2-2; the D gene is possibly TRBD1 (6 bases). Trimming pared 5 bases from V and 1 base from J, leaving 17 bases between. The CDR3 sequence is 17 residues long. Germline V gene sequence: CDR1 SEHNR, CDR2 FQNEAQ (reference sequence). CDR3: CASSPRSGDWNTGELFF. CDR3 in DNA: TGTGCCAGCAGCCCGAGGTCAGGGGATTGGAACACCGGGGAGCTGTTTTTT.

The chain combines TRBV23-1 with TRBJ1-3, with 7 bases matching TRBD1. TRBV23-1 is flagged as an ORF with uncertain function. The CDR3 has 14 amino acids. The V and J ends lost 4 bases and 7 bases, in that order; junction bases with no gene match: 7. The CDR3 DNA reads TGCGCCAGCAGTCTGAGGGGGCAGGACAACACCATATATTTT. Its protein product is CASSLRGQDNTIYF.

Comments on this clonotype: The germline gene is not matched at one end of the junction; a read error may be the cause. The chain recombines TRBV4-3 with TRBJ2-5; TRBD2 agrees at 7 bases. The germline V gene has CDR1 LGHNA and CDR2 YSLEER. CDR3 length equals 14 residues. The CDR3: CASSQEREAKTQYF. In DNA, the CDR3 is TGCGCTAGCAGCCAAGAACGGGAGGCCAAGACCCAGTACTTC.

Only a few counts were recorded for this clonotype. A read error is likely, as this CDR3 ends without the conserved phenylalanine or tryptophan. J is TRBJ1-2 and V is TRBV24-1; D unresolved. V was shortened by 4 bases and J by 1 base, with 12 bases between the two germline ends. Germline CDR1 KGHDR, CDR2 SFDVKD. The CDR3 extends over 15 amino acids. DNA of the CDR3: TGTGCCACCAGTGACCGCTCCCACGGTAACTATGGCTACACCCTC. It is translated as CATSDRSHGNYGYTL.

This clonotype occurred a few times. This chain uses TRBV7-9 with TRBJ1-2; 7 bases map to TRBD1. V shed 0 bases and J 5 bases; nucleotides not matched to a gene: 6. Germline V CDR1 and CDR2: SEHNR, FQNEAQ (reference sequence). This CDR3 has 15 residues. The CDR3 here is CASSLATGVGYGYTF. In nucleotides, the CDR3 is TGTGCCAGCAGCTTAGCTACAGGGGTCGGATATGGCTACACCTTC.

A single count supports this clonotype. The V and J genes are TRBV3-1 and TRBJ1-4; tentatively, D is TRBD1 (5 bases). Trimming stripped 1 base from V and 5 bases from J, with 11 bases between. The CDR3 runs 15 residues. Germline V gene lookup returns CDR1 LGHDT and CDR2 YNNKEL (reference sequence). CDR3 loop: CASSQGGVPNEKLFF. CDR3 coding DNA: TGTGCCAGCAGCCAAGGAGGGGTTCCCAATGAAAAACTGTTTTTT.

The J gene is TRBJ2-1, the V gene TRBV11-3, with 7 bases aligning to TRBD2. The CDR3 sequence is 12 residues long. With V trimmed by 5 bases and J by 12 bases, 7 bases remained unmatched. Germline CDR1 is SGHNT and CDR2 is YENEEA. CDR3 bases: TGTGCCAGCAGCCGACGGGGGGAATGGCAGTTCTTC. It specifies CASSRRGEWQFF. Combining the CDR3 with reference TRBV11-3 and TRBJ2-1 gives the whole variable domain EAGVVQSPRYKIIEKKQPVAFWCNPISGHNTLYWYLQNLGQGPELLIRYENEEAVDDSQLPKDRFSAERLKGVDSTLKIQPAELGDSAVYLCASSRRGEWQFFGPGTRLTVL.

V gene TRBV21-1 combines with J gene TRBJ2-3. TRBV21-1 is a listed pseudogene. This CDR3 is built from 10 residues. CDR3 in DNA: TGTGCCAGTTACACAGATACGCAGTATTTT. This codes for CASYTDTQYF.